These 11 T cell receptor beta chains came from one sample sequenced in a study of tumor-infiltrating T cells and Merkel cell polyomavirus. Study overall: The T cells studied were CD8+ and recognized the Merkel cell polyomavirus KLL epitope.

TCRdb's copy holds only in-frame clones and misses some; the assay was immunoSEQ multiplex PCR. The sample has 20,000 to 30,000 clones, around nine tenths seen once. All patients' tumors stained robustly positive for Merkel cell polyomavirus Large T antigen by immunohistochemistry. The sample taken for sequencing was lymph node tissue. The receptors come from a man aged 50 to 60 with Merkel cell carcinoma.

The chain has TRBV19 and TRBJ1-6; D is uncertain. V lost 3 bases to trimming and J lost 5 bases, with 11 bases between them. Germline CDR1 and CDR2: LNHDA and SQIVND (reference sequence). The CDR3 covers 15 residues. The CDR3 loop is CASSIWAANNSPLHF. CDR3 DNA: TGTGCCAGTAGTATTTGGGCAGCTAATAATTCACCCCTCCACTTT.

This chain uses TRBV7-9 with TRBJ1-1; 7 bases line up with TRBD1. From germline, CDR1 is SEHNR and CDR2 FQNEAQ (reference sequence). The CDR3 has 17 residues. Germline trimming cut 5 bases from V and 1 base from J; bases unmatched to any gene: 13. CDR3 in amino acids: CASSPPPGQRGNTEAFF. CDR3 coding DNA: TGTGCCAGCAGCCCTCCTCCGGGACAGAGGGGGAACACTGAAGCTTTCTTT.

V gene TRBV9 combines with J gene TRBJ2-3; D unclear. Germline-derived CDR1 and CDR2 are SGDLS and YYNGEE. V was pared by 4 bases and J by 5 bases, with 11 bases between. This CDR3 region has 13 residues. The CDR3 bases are TGTGCCAGCAGCTCCCGTTTTATAGATACGCAGTATTTT. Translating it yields CASSSRFIDTQYF.

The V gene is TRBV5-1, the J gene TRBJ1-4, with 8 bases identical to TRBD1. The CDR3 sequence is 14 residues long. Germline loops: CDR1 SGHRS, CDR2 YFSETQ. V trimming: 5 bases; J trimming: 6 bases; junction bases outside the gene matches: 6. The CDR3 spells CASRAQGGDEKLFF. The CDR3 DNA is TGCGCCAGCAGGGCACAGGGGGGGGATGAAAAACTGTTTTTT.

CDR3 in amino acids: CASSLASETQYF. CDR3 bases: TGTGCCAGCAGCTTAGCCTCGGAGACCCAGTACTTC. The chain is built from TRBV7-6 and TRBJ2-5; D not certain. CDR3 length: 12 residues. CDR1 is SGHVS and CDR2 is FNYEAQ in the germline V gene. Trimming stripped 0 bases from V and 5 bases from J, with 4 bases between.

CDR3 DNA: TGTGCCAGCAGCGAAGGATCGGGCTCCTACGAGCAGTACTTC. Translated, it gives CASSEGSGSYEQYF. The V gene is TRBV6-5, the J gene TRBJ2-7; no definite D call. Between the trimmed V and J ends, which lost 6 bases and 0 bases, there was a span of 12 bases. The CDR3 is 14 amino acids. Per germline, CDR1 MNHEY and CDR2 SVGAGI.

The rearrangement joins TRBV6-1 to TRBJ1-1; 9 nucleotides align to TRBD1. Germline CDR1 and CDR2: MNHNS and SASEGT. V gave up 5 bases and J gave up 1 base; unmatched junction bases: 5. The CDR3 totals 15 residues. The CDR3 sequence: CASSPGQGTNTEAFF. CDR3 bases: TGTGCCAGCAGTCCGGGACAGGGAACGAACACTGAAGCTTTCTTT.

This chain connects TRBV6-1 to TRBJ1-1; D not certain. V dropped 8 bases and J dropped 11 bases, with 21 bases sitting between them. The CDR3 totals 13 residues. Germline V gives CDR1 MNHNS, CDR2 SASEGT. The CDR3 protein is CASRGAEIMLAFF. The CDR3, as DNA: TGTGCCAGCCGAGGCGCGGAGATTATGCTCGCTTTCTTT.

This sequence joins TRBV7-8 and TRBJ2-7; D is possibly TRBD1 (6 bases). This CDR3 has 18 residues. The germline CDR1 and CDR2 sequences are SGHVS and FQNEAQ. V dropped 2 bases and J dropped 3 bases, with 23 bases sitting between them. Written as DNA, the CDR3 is TGTGCCAGCAGCTTATTGGGGGCTAGCCTACTAGTAGGCTACGAGCAGTACTTC. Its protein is CASSLLGASLLVGYEQYF.

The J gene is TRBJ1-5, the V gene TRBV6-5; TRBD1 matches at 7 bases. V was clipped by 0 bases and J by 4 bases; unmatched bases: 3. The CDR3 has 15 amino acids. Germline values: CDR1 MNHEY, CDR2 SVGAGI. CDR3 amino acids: CASSYSGQLNQPQHF. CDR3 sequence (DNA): TGTGCCAGCAGTTACTCGGGACAGCTAAATCAGCCCCAGCATTTT.

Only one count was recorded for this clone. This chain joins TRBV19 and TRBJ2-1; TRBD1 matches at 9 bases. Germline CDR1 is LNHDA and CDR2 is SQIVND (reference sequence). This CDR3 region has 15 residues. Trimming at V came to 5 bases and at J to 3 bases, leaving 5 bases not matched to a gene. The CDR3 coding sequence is TGTGCCAGTAGTCTCCCGGGACAGGGCTACAATGAGCAGTTCTTC. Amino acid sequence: CASSLPGQGYNEQFF.